This TCR beta chain stems from a study of cytomegalovirus exposure and HLA in healthy donors. General study findings and limits: Reported performance of the classifier showed diagnosis of cytomegalovirus status with high specificity and sensitivity. The study had only CMV serostatus as immune exposure information. A prior analysis recorded that most TCR beta V segments were productive about 87% or about 30% of the time. The likely origin of a cluster of highly shared sequence variants was a sequencing artifact.

Researchers ran the PCR with 60 Vbeta and 13 Jbeta primers. Only in-frame clones appear in the TCRdb table, and some are missing; sequencing was by immunoSEQ multiplex PCR. Its clone listing holds fewer than 60,000 clones. The CDR3 is 16 residues long. Losses at the gene ends were 3 bases for V and 0 bases for J; bases not matched to a gene: 5. Germline CDR1 reads KGHSH; CDR2 reads LQKENI. On this clone: Its specificity is unknown.

The V and J genes are TRBV18 and TRBJ1-1, with 9 bases fitting TRBD1. This receptor was taken from a woman between 40 and 55 years old in good health and CMV-seronegative. The specimen sequenced was PBMCs. CDR3 protein: CASSPGTGRMNTEAFF. The CDR3 DNA sequence: TGTGCCAGCTCACCGGGGACAGGGCGCATGAACACTGAAGCTTTCTTT.